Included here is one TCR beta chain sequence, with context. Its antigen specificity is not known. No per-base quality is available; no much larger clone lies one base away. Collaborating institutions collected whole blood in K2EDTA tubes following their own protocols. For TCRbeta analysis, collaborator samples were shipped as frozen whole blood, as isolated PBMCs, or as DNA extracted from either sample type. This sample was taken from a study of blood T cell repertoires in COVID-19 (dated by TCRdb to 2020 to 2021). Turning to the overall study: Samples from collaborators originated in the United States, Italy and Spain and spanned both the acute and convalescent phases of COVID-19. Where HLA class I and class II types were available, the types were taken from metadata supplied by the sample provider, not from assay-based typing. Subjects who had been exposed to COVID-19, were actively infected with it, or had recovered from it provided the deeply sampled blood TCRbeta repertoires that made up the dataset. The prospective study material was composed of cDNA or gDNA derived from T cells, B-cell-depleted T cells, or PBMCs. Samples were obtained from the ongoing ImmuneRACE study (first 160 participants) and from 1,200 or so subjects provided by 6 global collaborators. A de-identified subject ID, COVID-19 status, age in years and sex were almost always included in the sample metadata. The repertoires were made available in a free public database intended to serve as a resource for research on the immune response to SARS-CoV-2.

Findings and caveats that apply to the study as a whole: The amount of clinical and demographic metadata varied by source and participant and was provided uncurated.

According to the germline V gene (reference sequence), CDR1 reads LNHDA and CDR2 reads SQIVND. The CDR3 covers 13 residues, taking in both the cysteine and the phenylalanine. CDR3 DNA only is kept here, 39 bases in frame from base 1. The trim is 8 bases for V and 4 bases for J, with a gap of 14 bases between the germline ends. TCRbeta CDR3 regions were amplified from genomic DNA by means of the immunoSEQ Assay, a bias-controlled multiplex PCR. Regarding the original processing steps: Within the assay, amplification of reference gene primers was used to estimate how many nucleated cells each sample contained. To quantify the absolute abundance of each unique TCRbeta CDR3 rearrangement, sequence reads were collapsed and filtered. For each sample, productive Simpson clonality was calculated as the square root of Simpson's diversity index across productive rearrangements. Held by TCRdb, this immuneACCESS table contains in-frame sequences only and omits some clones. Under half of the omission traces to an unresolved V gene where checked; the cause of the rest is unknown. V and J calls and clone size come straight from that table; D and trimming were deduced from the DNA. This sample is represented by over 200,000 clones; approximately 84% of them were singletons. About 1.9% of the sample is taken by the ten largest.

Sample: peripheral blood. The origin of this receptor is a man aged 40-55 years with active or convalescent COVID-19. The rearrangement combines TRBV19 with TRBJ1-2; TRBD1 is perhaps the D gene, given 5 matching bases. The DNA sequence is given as TGTGCCAGTTCGTCGGGGGGAAGCTATGGCTACACCTTC. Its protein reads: CASSSGGSYGYTF.